The source of this T cell receptor (beta chain) is a study of blood T cell repertoires in COVID-19. From germline, CDR1 is KGHSH and CDR2 LQKENI. V trimming: 5 bases; J trimming: 14 bases; junction bases outside the gene matches: 14. This CDR3 has 16 amino acids. In the authors' methods: Quantification of nucleated cells was approximated via reference gene primer amplification. Produced via immunoSEQ multiplex PCR; TCRdb's table is partial and in-frame only. D and trimming were read from the DNA, whereas the V and J calls and clone size are those reported in that table. The sample contains a few hundred thousand clones, around 90% of which appear only once.

The V gene is TRBV18, the J gene TRBJ1-6; TRBD1 matches at 11 bases. The origin of this receptor is a young man who had recovered from COVID-19. Sequencing input: PBMCs or T cells enriched from blood (not recorded which). The CDR3: CASSTGTGGLFASLHF. The DNA of the CDR3 is TGTGCCAGCTCAACCGGGACAGGGGGTTTGTTCGCGTCCCTCCACTTT.